The subject of this entry is one T cell receptor beta chain. The antigen is not known. The data originate from a study of T cell responses to AZD1222 COVID-19 vaccine. Study-wide findings and caveats: Within unmutated variant regions lay the reported targets of nearly half of spike-specific TCRs. Baseline testing showed seropositivity in only six or seven AZD1222 recipients. A rise in Spike-specific TCR breadth and depth followed two AZD1222 doses. Clonal diversity was possibly underestimated; the donors were predominantly white British and more often female.

Produced via immunoSEQ multiplex PCR; TCRdb's table is partial and in-frame only. The sample consists of about 110,000 clones, roughly 90% of them appearing once. The CDR3 extends over 16 amino acids. CDR1 MGHRA and CDR2 YSYEKL come from the germline V gene. The V gene lost 2 bases and the J gene lost 7 bases, with 17 bases spanning the gap. This chain links TRBV4-1 with TRBJ1-4, with D perhaps matching TRBD1 (6 bases). This sequence was found in an adult who received the AZD1222 COVID-19 vaccine. The sequencing used peripheral blood, collected 28 days after the second AZD1222 dose. CDR3 DNA: TGCGCCAGCAGCCAACCACCGGGGGGGCGAACTGAAAAACTGTTTTTT. Translation: CASSQPPGGRTEKLFF.